This T cell receptor beta chain was captured in a study of cytomegalovirus exposure and HLA in healthy donors. Concerning this clone: No antigen is known for it.

Study-wide results and limits: Most TCR sequences proved rare, with some public TCRs found in many donors. Analysis performed later showed TCR beta chains linked to HLA being more clonally expanded than equally common others.

The CDR3 sequence is 14 residues long. Germline CDR1 SGHTA, CDR2 FQGNSA. V lost 5 bases, J lost 0 bases, and 10 bases lay in between. The PCR made use of 60 Vbeta and 13 Jbeta primers. The protocol was immunoSEQ multiplex PCR, while the TCRdb copy is restricted to in-frame clones and leaves out a portion. The sample totals 170,000 or so clones. The chain is built from TRBV7-2 and TRBJ2-5; the D is unclear. This clonotype was obtained from a man aged 25 to 45 in good health and CMV-seronegative. Sequenced material: PBMCs. The CDR3 DNA is TGTGCCAGCAGCGTTTCTACGTACCAAGAGACCCAGTACTTC. It translates to CASSVSTYQETQYF.